There are a few counts of the clone carrying this T cell receptor (beta chain). What it binds is not known. Germline V lookup: CDR1 ENHRY, CDR2 SYGVKD. With 4 bases removed from V and 1 base from J, the gap between germline ends came to 7 bases. The length of the CDR3 is 13 residues. This entry is derived from a study of vaccination and CD4 T cells after COVID-19. Study-level information: Overlapping spike peptides of SARS-CoV-2, HCoV-NL63, HCoV-OC43 and HCoV-229E were used, and cells were stimulated with them. The authors gave control cultures a CEFX pool, an HIV-1 Nef pool, or no peptide.

Cultured CD4+ T cell DNA was sequenced using the Oncomine TCR Beta short-read assay. Researchers extracted genomic DNA from CD4+ T cells that had been cultured. TCRdb used MiXCR to reprocess the PCR reads, holding one entry per CDR3 protein. The table records more than 13,000 distinct CDR3 sequences, roughly 21% of them present only once. Notes on the study in general: Convalescent patients' median share of reactive clones seen only post-vaccination was 70% to 90%.

Indicated treatment: approximately nine-day PBMC culture with coronavirus spike peptide pools or control peptides (ViraFEST assay). The V and J genes are TRBV10-3 and TRBJ2-5, with no clear D. The clonotype was recovered from a human donor with COVID-19. Sequencing was carried out using cultured CD4+ T cells from blood. CDR3 bases: TGTGCCATCAGTGTTAACAGCCAAGAGACCCAGTACTTC. It translates to CAISVNSQETQYF.